Below are 25 T cell receptor beta chains sequenced from a single sample in a study of cytotoxic CD8 clonotypes in ibrutinib-treated CLL listed by TCRdb under 2021. What the time point label conveys for this sample: progressive disease on ibrutinib. Library preparation was by the immunoSEQ multiplex PCR assay. TCRdb retrieved this table from immuneACCESS and kept in-frame rearrangements only. Not all clones are present; in checked studies, unresolved V genes account for under half, and no reason is known for the remainder. This sample is represented by fewer than 30,000 clones; approximately 71% of them were singletons. The ten largest account for roughly 50% of the sample. This sample comprised PBMCs, obtained at disease progression, from a patient treated with ibrutinib. Receptors were obtained from a human donor with chronic lymphocytic leukemia.

The rearrangement links TRBV6-5 to TRBJ2-2, with TRBD2 identical over 14 bases. The CDR3 loop spans 16 amino acids. V was clipped by 2 bases and J by 6 bases; unmatched bases: 2. Germline V gene data show CDR1 as MNHEY and CDR2 as SVGAGI. The DNA of the CDR3 is TGTGCCAGCAGTTACCCGACTAGCGGGGGGGCCGGGGAGCTGTTTTTT. It encodes CASSYPTSGGAGELFF.

This clone was picked up a small number of times. This chain uses TRBV5-1 with TRBJ2-7, with 7 bases that match TRBD1. With V trimmed by 3 bases and J by 5 bases, 2 bases remained unmatched. CDR1 and CDR2 from the germline V gene are SGHRS and YFSETQ. This CDR3 has 12 residues. The CDR3 DNA reads TGCGCCAGCAGCTCACAGGGGAACGAGCAGTACTTC. It encodes CASSSQGNEQYF.

The rearrangement joins TRBV19 to TRBJ1-2, with TRBD1 matching 12 bases. The CDR3 loop spans 14 amino acids. The germline V gene encodes CDR1 LNHDA and CDR2 SQIVND (reference sequence). V lost 5 bases, J lost 6 bases, and 4 bases stayed unmatched. The CDR3 loop reads CASSGDRGRNGYTF. CDR3 sequence (DNA): TGTGCCAGTAGTGGGGACAGGGGGCGGAATGGCTACACCTTC.

V and J are TRBV27 and TRBJ1-1; TRBD1 might be the D (5 bases). The V and J ends lost 0 bases and 0 bases respectively, with 5 bases between them. CDR1 and CDR2 from the germline V gene are MNHEY and SMNVEV (reference sequence). This CDR3 is 14 amino acids long. The CDR3 here is CASSLSGVNTEAFF. The CDR3 nucleotides read TGTGCCAGCAGTTTATCAGGGGTGAACACTGAAGCTTTCTTT.

A single count supports this clone. The V gene is TRBV7-7, the J gene TRBJ2-2, with D unresolved. Germline V gives CDR1 SSHAT, CDR2 FNYEAQ (reference sequence). Trimming pared 5 bases from V and 5 bases from J, leaving 9 bases between. This CDR3 region has 13 residues. DNA for the CDR3: TGTGCCAGCAGCGCTTTGGAAACCGGGGAGCTGTTTTTT. Its protein product is CASSALETGELFF.

The chain links TRBV13 to TRBJ2-2, with TRBD1 identical over 8 bases. The V and J ends lost 4 bases and 4 bases, in that order; junction bases with no gene match: 2. CDR1 PRHDT and CDR2 FYEKMQ come from the germline V gene (reference sequence). The CDR3 contains 14 residues. CDR3 sequence: CASSWTGSTGELFF. The CDR3, as DNA: TGTGCCAGCAGCTGGACAGGGAGCACCGGGGAGCTGTTTTTT. Full variable domain (remainder filled in from reference TRBV13 and TRBJ2-2): AAGVIQSPRHLIKEKRETATLKCYPIPRHDTVYWYQQGPGQDPQFLISFYEKMQSDKGSIPDRFSAQQFSDYHSELNMSSLELGDSALYFCASSWTGSTGELFFGEGSRLTVL.

The chain uses TRBV29-1 and TRBJ2-3; 7 bases map to TRBD1. The CDR3 runs 18 residues. The junction had 13 bases not matched to a gene; V was cut back by 1 base and J by 0 bases. The germline gives CDR1 SQVTM, CDR2 ANQGSEA. The CDR3 DNA sequence: TGCAGCGTTGAAGCTCCCTACGGGACAGTTTCTAGCACAGATACGCAGTATTTT. The encoded protein is CSVEAPYGTVSSTDTQYF.

This clone was seen only a few times. The chain is built from TRBV7-8 and TRBJ1-2; D uncertain. Germline V gene lookup returns CDR1 SGHVS and CDR2 FQNEAQ. The CDR3 spans 12 residues. V shed 4 bases and J shed 4 bases, with 7 bases lying between them. DNA for the CDR3: TGTGCCAGCAGCTCTGTCTTCTATGGCTACACCTTC. Translating gives CASSSVFYGYTF.

The chain joins TRBV6-1 to TRBJ2-3; 13 bases are a match to TRBD2. Germline-derived CDR1 and CDR2 are MNHNS and SASEGT. This CDR3 spans 15 amino acids. The V gene end was trimmed by 3 bases and the J gene end by 5 bases; junction bases not matched to a gene: 2. The CDR3, as DNA: TGTGCCAGCAGTGAGACTAGCGGGGGGAGAGATACGCAGTATTTT. Translating it yields CASSETSGGRDTQYF.

This clone was detected only once. This CDR3 is CASSLGQAASNYGYTF. In DNA form, the CDR3 reads TGTGCCAGCAGCCTGGGCCAGGCGGCCTCTAACTATGGCTACACCTTC. The rearrangement uses TRBV7-9 and TRBJ1-2, with D unclear. The CDR3 is made up of 16 amino acids. V lost 5 bases to trimming and J lost 0 bases, with 16 bases between them. Looked up from germline, CDR1 is SEHNR and CDR2 is FQNEAQ (reference sequence).

The rearrangement uses TRBV2 and TRBJ1-1, with D possibly matching TRBD1 (6 bases). V lost 2 bases to trimming and J lost 5 bases, with 12 bases between them. The CDR3 has 14 amino acids. Germline values: CDR1 SNHLY, CDR2 FYNNEI. CDR3: CASSEWGAGTEAFF. The CDR3 nucleotides read TGTGCCAGCAGTGAATGGGGGGCCGGTACTGAAGCTTTCTTT.

This clone showed up just a few times. The chain joins TRBV4-1 to TRBJ1-2; D is uncertain. The CDR3 is 14 amino acids. The germline gives CDR1 MGHRA, CDR2 YSYEKL. Trimming removed 3 bases from V and 4 bases from J, with 12 bases in between. This CDR3 is CASSQDRTIYGYTF. In DNA, the CDR3 is TGCGCCAGCAGCCAGGACCGAACCATCTATGGCTACACCTTC.

The gene calls are TRBV2 and TRBJ2-1, with D perhaps given as TRBD1 or TRBD2 (5 bases each). The CDR3 is 17 amino acids. V was clipped by 4 bases and J by 6 bases, with 22 bases between them. Germline CDR1 and CDR2: SNHLY and FYNNEI. This chain's CDR3 is CASSGDAGLPRGNEQFF. DNA for the CDR3: TGTGCCAGCAGTGGAGATGCGGGCCTTCCGAGGGGCAATGAGCAGTTCTTC.

This clone has only one observation. The chain couples TRBV5-1 to TRBJ2-1, with 10 bases that match TRBD2. This CDR3 comprises 15 residues. CDR1 SGHRS and CDR2 YFSETQ come from the germline V gene. The ends lost 5 bases at V and 3 bases at J; junction bases unmatched: 5. CDR3 sequence reads: CASSSGGFSYNEQFF. CDR3 in DNA: TGCGCCAGCAGTAGCGGGGGGTTCAGCTACAATGAGCAGTTCTTC.

This chain joins TRBV19 and TRBJ1-6, with TRBD1 as a possible D gene (6 bases). The V end lost 6 bases, the J end lost 7 bases, and 16 bases lay between the germline ends. Germline V lookup: CDR1 LNHDA, CDR2 SQIVND (reference sequence). The CDR3 is made up of 15 amino acids. The CDR3 nucleotides read TGTGCCAGTAGCACGAACAGGGTGGGGAATTCACCCCTCCACTTT. Its translation: CASSTNRVGNSPLHF.

V usage is TRBV25-1 and J usage is TRBJ1-4; possibly TRBD1 for D (6 bases). CDR1 and CDR2 (germline): MGHDK, SYGVNS. The CDR3 is 15 amino acids. Trimming pared 4 bases from V and 0 bases from J, leaving 9 bases between. As DNA, the CDR3 is TGTGCCAGCAGTGCGTACAGGGCAACTAATGAAAAACTGTTTTTT. Protein product: CASSAYRATNEKLFF.

This chain connects TRBV14 to TRBJ1-1; 8 bases map to TRBD1. CDR3 length equals 19 residues. V trimming: 2 bases; J trimming: 2 bases; junction bases outside the gene matches: 16. Germline CDR1 is SGHDN and CDR2 is FVKESK. CDR3 residues: CASSQSRGQALAVNTEAFF. In nucleotides, the CDR3 is TGTGCCAGCAGCCAATCCAGGGGACAGGCCCTAGCAGTTAACACTGAAGCTTTCTTT.

This clone came up a few times. The chain employs TRBV4-2 and TRBJ1-6; TRBD1 is a possible D gene (6 bases). The germline V gene has CDR1 LGHNA and CDR2 YNFKEQ. V was cut by 0 bases and J by 3 bases, with 12 bases left in between. The CDR3 runs to 17 residues. The CDR3, as DNA: TGTGCCAGCAGCCAAGATGAGGGGGTGGTCTATAATTCACCCCTCCACTTT. This sequence encodes CASSQDEGVVYNSPLHF.

This chain uses TRBV9 with TRBJ1-6; D not certain. From germline, CDR1 is SGDLS and CDR2 YYNGEE. Trimming removed 4 bases from V and 7 bases from J, with 18 bases in between. The CDR3 has 16 amino acids. The CDR3 sequence: CASSPLQWVENSPLHF. The CDR3 nucleotides are TGTGCCAGCAGCCCCCTCCAGTGGGTTGAGAATTCACCCCTCCACTTT.

The chain links TRBV29-1 to TRBJ2-5; D possibly corresponds to TRBD1 (5 bases). Deletions cut 6 bases from V and 1 base from J, with 9 bases between. The CDR3 is made up of 12 amino acids. Germline CDR1 reads SQVTM; CDR2 reads ANQGSEA. The CDR3 sequence is CSVRQIQETQYF. The CDR3 DNA follows: TGCAGCGTCCGACAGATCCAAGAGACCCAGTACTTC.

V is TRBV11-2 and J is TRBJ1-2; 8 positions agree with TRBD1. Per germline, CDR1 SGHAT and CDR2 FQNNGV. This CDR3 region has 13 residues. The trim removed 8 bases at V and 6 bases at J, leaving 8 bases unmatched. The CDR3 nucleotides read TGTGCCAGCCGCCCGACAGGGGAGAATGGCTACACCTTC. It yields the protein CASRPTGENGYTF.

This clone was counted at least ten times. The J gene is TRBJ2-7, the V gene TRBV6-5; 7 bases agree with TRBD1. The V gene's germline CDR1 is MNHEY and CDR2 SVGAGI. This CDR3 is built from 13 residues. V dropped 5 bases and J dropped 6; count of bases not matched to a gene: 7. CDR3 residues: CASSRQGWREQYF. The CDR3, as DNA: TGTGCCAGCAGTAGACAGGGATGGCGCGAGCAGTACTTC.

This clone was counted between two and nine times. The chain couples TRBV5-1 to TRBJ2-2; D may correspond to TRBD1 or TRBD2 (6 bases each). Germline V gene sequence: CDR1 SGHRS, CDR2 YFSETQ. V lost 4 bases and J lost 5, with 18 bases in between. This CDR3 region has 16 residues. The CDR3 region is CASSLGFRGETGELFF. The DNA for the CDR3 is TGCGCCAGCAGCCTTGGATTTAGGGGGGAGACCGGGGAGCTGTTTTTT.

The genes are TRBV30 and TRBJ1-1, with a tentative D call TRBD1 (6 bases). Germline CDR1 reads GTSNPN; CDR2 reads SVGIG (reference sequence). The CDR3 contains 13 residues. V dropped 3 bases and J dropped 8 bases, with 16 bases sitting between them. The CDR3 is CAWRLGGGIEAFF. The CDR3 DNA reads TGTGCCTGGAGGTTAGGGGGAGGTATAGAAGCTTTCTTT.

This rearrangement joins TRBV5-1 to TRBJ1-3; no firm D call. V was trimmed by 4 bases and J by 4 bases, leaving 12 bases between them. The germline CDR1 and CDR2 sequences are SGHRS and YFSETQ. This CDR3 is built from 14 residues. CDR3: CASSPEGSGNTIYF. CDR3 nucleotides: TGCGCCAGCAGCCCAGAGGGATCCGGAAACACCATATATTTT.